This TCR beta chain was sequenced for a study of T cells after yellow fever vaccination. There are a few counts of this clonotype. Germline CDR1 SGDLS, CDR2 YYNGEE. This CDR3 is built from 12 residues. The germline V and J ends were trimmed by 0 bases and 4 bases, with 3 bases remaining between them. TCRdb reprocessed the 5' RACE reads via MiXCR and lists one record per CDR3 protein. This sample has roughly 85,000 distinct CDR3 sequences, with more than 10% found just once. The specimen was CD8+ T cells not binding an NS4B(214-222) dextramer, sorted from PBMCs, collected about 21 days after the first yellow fever vaccination. This clonotype was obtained from a man aged 18 to 35 who received the YFV17D yellow fever vaccine. This chain links TRBV9 with TRBJ2-3; D gene unclear. This chain's CDR3 is CASSVASDTQYF. Here the CDR3 DNA reads TGTGCCAGCAGCGTAGCCTCAGATACGCAGTATTTT.